This entry features one T cell receptor (beta chain) sequence. This clonotype has just a few counts. Its antigen target is currently unknown. No base quality values were provided; no much bigger clone lies one nucleotide off. The sample is drawn from a study of T-cell memory formation after mild COVID-19 (dated by TCRdb to the early 2020s). A note on the overall study: Most TCR sequence clusters were specific to one of the two donors. T-cell clones expanding and contracting after mild COVID-19 in a couple of donors were tracked by longitudinal TCRalpha and TCRbeta repertoire sequencing. The cohort comprised two young, previously healthy adult volunteers, one female and one male. What the work shows at the level of the full study, not this receptor alone: The second-wave clones that peaked on day 37 were not confirmed to be SARS-CoV-2 specific. Only a couple of mild cases were covered by the study, and larger cohorts that include severe cases with pre-infection samples were considered necessary. The detection of some responding clones in pre-infection memory suggests that pre-existing cross-reactive memory T cells joined the SARS-CoV-2 response. Contracting CD4+ clones turned up mainly in the CM and EM memory subsets, whereas EMRA was where CD8+ clones were enriched. Clones contracting from day 15 to 85 had balanced CD4/CD8 phenotypes, while a second wave expanding from day 15 to 37 was biased towards CD4+.

Ficoll-Paque density gradient centrifugation was the method used to isolate PBMCs. The sequencing machine was an Illumina NovaSeq 6000. Using 5'RACE with constant-segment primers, TCRalpha and TCRbeta cDNA libraries were constructed, with sample barcodes and unique molecular identifiers added in the process. RNA was extracted from every sample with Trizol reagent. The libraries were amplified in two PCR steps, and the second step added a second sample barcode and Illumina TruSeq adapters. Libraries were sequenced on an Illumina NovaSeq with 2 x 150 bp paired-end reads. The published analysis was carried out like this. With migec v1.2.7, reads were demultiplexed and then collapsed into UMI-guided consensus sequences. With mixcr v2.1.11, UMI consensuses were aligned to TRA and TRB V and J templates and assembled into clonotypes. Expanded or contracted clonotypes were those called significant by both edgeR and NoisET, with noise models trained on biological replicates. For edgeR calls, a false discovery rate-adjusted p below 0.01 and a log2 fold-change threshold of 1 were applied. As an exploratory analysis of dynamics, max-normalized trajectories of the 1000 most abundant clonotypes were examined with PCA combined with hierarchical clustering. Each responding clone was given a CD4 or CD8 phenotype based on the CD4+ and CD8+ repertoires, which had been sequenced separately. Through fastp at Q25 and MiXCR, TCRdb rebuilt clones from the public reads, retaining in-frame beta chains. Records with the same CDR3 protein are collapsed into one entry carrying the most frequent genes and DNA. The V and J calls shown here were made by TCRdb, not taken from the authors' results. Counted in this sample were 350,000 to 450,000 distinct CDR3 sequences; 20% to 30% of them appeared once. The ten largest make up about 8.7% of the sample.

The sequence was obtained from an adult woman who had mild COVID-19 (a few samples of this study predate the infection). The sample titles of this study are shuffled in the database, so cell type and time point are left out; the donor was told from shared clones. Input material: PBMCs or a T cell subset sorted from them (not recorded which).

The DNA is TGTGCCAGCAGACAGTGGGCCGGAATCGAGGAGACCCAGTACTTC. It specifies CASRQWAGIEETQYF. Here the chain combines TRBV12-3 or TRBV12-4 and TRBJ2-5; the D gene cannot be resolved reliably. V is shortened by 6 bases, J by 5 bases, and the region joining them spans 19 bases. From the cysteine through the phenylalanine, the CDR3 covers 15 amino acids. CDR3 DNA only is kept here, 45 bases in frame from base 1.